This T cell receptor (beta chain) was found in a study of cytotoxic CD8 clonotypes in ibrutinib-treated CLL. The J segment lost 4 bases and the V segment lost 3 bases, leaving 9 bases of the junction unmatched. The CDR3 has 15 amino acids. In germline, CDR1 is SEHNR, CDR2 FQNEAQ (reference sequence). The data were produced by immunoSEQ multiplex PCR, yet TCRdb's version contains in-frame clones alone and is incomplete. This sample has 250,000 to 350,000 clones, with approximately 79% found just once. The gene calls are TRBV7-9 and TRBJ2-7; 7 bases fit TRBD2. This material consisted of PBMCs, taken at disease progression, from a patient treated with ibrutinib. The TCR originated in a human donor with chronic lymphocytic leukemia. For the CDR3, the DNA is TGTGCCAGCAGCTTGACTAGCCAGAGATTTTACGAGCAGTACTTC. Protein: CASSLTSQRFYEQYF.